A single sample gave rise to the 19 T cell receptor beta chains below, sequenced in a study of response to subunit inactivated influenza vaccine (dated by TCRdb to 2017 to 2018). Library preparation used RT-PCR. The sequencing machine was an Illumina HiSeq 2500. TCRdb handled the public reads itself, with Q25 trimming in fastp and clone calling in MiXCR, and kept productive beta chains. For every CDR3 protein sequence, its rows merge into one entry that carries the most common genes and DNA. The sample contains hundreds of thousands of distinct CDR3 sequences, less than 8% of them found a single time. The ten largest clones take up over 10% of the sample. The sample consisted of PBMCs from blood, taken 23 months after vaccination. Source of these receptors: a man between 45 and 75 years old who received an inactivated influenza vaccine. Donor details come from another sample of the same person, matched by shared clones.

This clonotype has a handful of counts. This chain uses TRBV2 with TRBJ2-7; TRBD2 matches 14 bases. Germline loops: CDR1 SNHLY, CDR2 FYNNEI. Trimming cost V 4 bases and J 6 bases; bases outside gene matches: 5. The CDR3 covers 15 residues. Written as DNA, the CDR3 is TGTGCCAGCAGTGGGACTAGCGGGAGGTCTAGCGAGCAGTACTTC. This gives the protein CASSGTSGRSSEQYF.

This clonotype was observed a handful of times. The chain uses TRBV20-1 and TRBJ2-7; 7 bases are shared with TRBD2. The J segment lost 5 bases and the V segment lost 0 bases, leaving 13 bases of the junction unmatched. The germline V gene has CDR1 DFQATT and CDR2 SNEGSKA (reference sequence). There are 16 residues in the CDR3. The CDR3 sequence: CSARDLRGSLNNEQYF. CDR3 coding DNA: TGCAGTGCTAGAGATCTACGCGGGAGTTTAAATAACGAGCAGTACTTC.

This clonotype was detected a few times. The J gene is TRBJ1-1, the V gene TRBV20-1, with D possibly matching TRBD1 (5 bases). Between the trimmed V and J ends, which lost 0 bases and 1 base, there was a span of 9 bases. The CDR3 runs 14 residues. CDR1 and CDR2 from the germline V gene are DFQATT and SNEGSKA (reference sequence). For the CDR3, the DNA is TGCAGTGCTAGAGAGGGGACGGCGAACACTGAAGCTTTCTTT. Its translation is CSAREGTANTEAFF.

The count of this clonotype is one. The genes are TRBV20-1 and TRBJ2-6; 7 nucleotides align to TRBD1. The CDR3 spans 16 residues. Looked up from germline, CDR1 is DFQATT and CDR2 is SNEGSKA (reference sequence). The V segment lost 5 bases and the J segment 0 bases; nucleotides outside the gene matches: 7. CDR3 coding DNA: TGCAGTGCTTCAGCAGGGGGAAACTCTGGGGCCAACGTCCTGACTTTC. Its protein product is CSASAGGNSGANVLTF.

This clonotype was counted ten times or more. The CDR3 reads CGLRQNTEAFF. The DNA for the CDR3 is TGCGGGCTGAGGCAGAACACTGAAGCTTTCTTT. The rearrangement links TRBV20-1 to TRBJ1-1; D is ambiguous. Per germline, CDR1 DFQATT and CDR2 SNEGSKA (reference sequence). The CDR3 sequence is 11 residues long.

V and J are TRBV10-3 and TRBJ2-7; D uncertain. The CDR3 has 15 residues. Trimming left V 3 bases short and J 3 bases short, with 15 bases between. Germline V gene sequence: CDR1 ENHRY, CDR2 SYGVKD. Here the CDR3 DNA reads TGTGCCATCAGTGACCCCCCCGGCAGGAACTACGAGCAGTACTTC. Protein product: CAISDPPGRNYEQYF.

The chain has TRBV7-9 and TRBJ2-1; D remains unclear. The CDR3 length is 14 residues. Trimming shortened V by 2 bases and J by 0 bases, and 5 bases separated the two germline ends. CDR1 is SEHNR and CDR2 is FQNEAQ in the germline V gene (reference sequence). The CDR3 region is CASSLSISYNEQFF. The CDR3 DNA reads TGTGCCAGCAGCTTATCCATCTCCTACAATGAGCAGTTCTTC.

Only a few counts were recorded for this clonotype. The J gene is TRBJ2-1, the V gene TRBV11-1; 14 bases fit TRBD2. The CDR3 covers 18 residues. Germline V CDR1 and CDR2: SGHAT, FQDESV (reference sequence). The ends lost 5 bases at V and 0 bases at J; junction bases unmatched: 6. This chain's CDR3 is CASSPGLAGVSSYNEQFF. DNA for the CDR3: TGTGCCAGCAGCCCGGGACTAGCGGGGGTAAGCTCCTACAATGAGCAGTTCTTC. Supplemented by reference TRBV11-1 and TRBJ2-1, the full variable domain reads EAEVAQSPRYKITEKSQAVAFWCDPISGHATLYWYRQILGQGPELLVQFQDESVVDDSQLPKDRFSAERLKGVDSTLKIQPAELGDSAMYLCASSPGLAGVSSYNEQFFGPGTRLTVL.

The chain carries TRBV4-2 and TRBJ1-1; D may be TRBD1 (6 bases). The CDR3 runs to 16 residues. Germline V lookup: CDR1 LGHNA, CDR2 YNFKEQ. V was cut by 0 bases and J by 3 bases, with 14 bases left in between. CDR3 region: CASSQEVLGQDTEAFF. The CDR3 DNA follows: TGTGCCAGCAGCCAAGAAGTACTGGGACAAGACACTGAAGCTTTCTTT.

This clonotype was counted only a few times. The rearrangement uses TRBV4-2 and TRBJ1-1; D is uncertain. V lost 0 bases, J lost 4 bases, and 9 bases lay in between. Germline CDR1 and CDR2: LGHNA and YNFKEQ. This CDR3 spans 14 amino acids. The CDR3 DNA reads as TGTGCCAGCAGCCAAGATAGCGGCCCCACTGAAGCTTTCTTT. Its translation is CASSQDSGPTEAFF.

This clonotype has only a few counts. This CDR3 reads CASGLRGADTQYF. The CDR3 DNA follows: TGTGCCAGCGGGCTTAGAGGAGCAGATACGCAGTATTTT. This chain connects TRBV12-3 or TRBV12-4 to TRBJ2-3; D is ambiguous. V was cut by 8 bases and J by 4 bases, with 13 bases left in between. The CDR3 consists of 13 residues.

A few counts support this clonotype. The gene calls are TRBV20-1 and TRBJ1-5, with 8 positions matching TRBD1. This CDR3 spans 16 amino acids. Germline values: CDR1 DFQATT, CDR2 SNEGSKA (reference sequence). Unmatched junction bases numbered 8, after V lost 0 bases and J lost 4 bases. In DNA, the CDR3 is TGCAGTGCTAGAGATAGGCAGGGGGCTTGGAATCAGCCCCAGCATTTT. Translated: CSARDRQGAWNQPQHF.

The rearrangement joins TRBV28 to TRBJ1-1; D gene uncertain. The CDR3 has 15 amino acids. Germline V gene data show CDR1 as MDHEN and CDR2 as SYDVKM. The ends were cut back, 1 base at V and 2 bases at J, with 11 bases in the middle. CDR3 amino acids: CASSLLTGTNTEAFF. CDR3 bases: TGTGCCAGCAGTTTATTGACGGGAACCAACACTGAAGCTTTCTTT.

The chain carries TRBV9 and TRBJ1-6, with no clear D. V lost 3 bases to trimming and J lost 3 bases, with 13 bases between them. CDR3 length equals 16 residues. Germline assignment: CDR1 SGDLS and CDR2 YYNGEE. The CDR3 bases are TGTGCCAGCAGCGGACCAGCAGGAGGCTATAATTCACCCCTCCACTTT. It yields the protein CASSGPAGGYNSPLHF. Filled out from reference TRBV9 and TRBJ1-6, the complete variable domain reads DSGVTQTPKHLITATGQRVTLRCSPRSGDLSVYWYQQSLDQGLQFLIQYYNGEERAKGNILERFSAQQFPDLHSELNLSSLELGDSALYFCASSGPAGGYNSPLHFGNGTRLTVT.

DNA for the CDR3: TGTGCCATCAGTCCGGACGGCTATGGCTACACCTTC. Protein: CAISPDGYGYTF. The chain links TRBV10-3 to TRBJ1-2; D gene unclear. Germline lookup yields CDR1 ENHRY and CDR2 SYGVKD. CDR3 size: 12 residues. Trimming shortened V by 5 bases and J by 4 bases, and 8 bases separated the two germline ends.

This clonotype was counted between two and nine times. The V gene is TRBV7-2, the J gene TRBJ2-5; D remains ambiguous. Deletions cut 8 bases from V and 0 bases from J, with 10 bases between. CDR3 length: 13 amino acids. Germline values: CDR1 SGHTA, CDR2 FQGNSA. For the CDR3, the DNA is TGTGCCAGCGCCTCCATGTACCAAGAGACCCAGTACTTC. This encodes CASASMYQETQYF.

This clonotype was seen more than once but under ten times. CDR3 loop: CSARDPFDPRNEQFF. The CDR3 bases are TGCAGTGCTAGAGACCCATTCGACCCCAGGAATGAGCAGTTCTTC. The chain joins TRBV20-1 to TRBJ2-1; D gene uncertain. Trimming took 0 bases from V and 7 from J, leaving 16 bases between them. The CDR3 runs to 15 residues. CDR1 and CDR2 from the germline V gene are DFQATT and SNEGSKA (reference sequence).

This clonotype showed up many times. The CDR3 region has the DNA TGTGCCAGCAGTTTATCGGGACTAGGATCAAATGAGCAGTTCTTC. It specifies CASSLSGLGSNEQFF. The chain employs TRBV28 and TRBJ2-1; TRBD2 matches 8 bases. With V trimmed by 1 base and J by 7 bases, 6 bases remained unmatched. This CDR3 region has 15 residues. CDR1 is MDHEN, CDR2 SYDVKM, per germline. Full variable domain (rest looked up from reference TRBV28 and TRBJ2-1): DVKVTQSSRYLVKRTGEKVFLECVQDMDHENMFWYRQDPGLGLRLIYFSYDVKMKEKGDIPEGYSVSREKKERFSLILESASTNQTSMYLCASSLSGLGSNEQFFGPGTRLTVL.

There are many counts of this clonotype. The CDR3 is CASSLGTGGFTDTQYF. In nucleotides, the CDR3 is TGCGCCAGCAGCTTGGGGACAGGTGGCTTCACAGATACGCAGTATTTT. The genes are TRBV5-1 and TRBJ2-3, with 7 bases fitting TRBD1. Per germline, CDR1 SGHRS and CDR2 YFSETQ. The trim removed 0 bases at V and 2 bases at J, leaving 6 bases unmatched. The CDR3 length is 16 residues.